A selection of T cell receptor beta chains follows, all from one sample in a study of control samples from healthy donors and cancer patients. Sequenced by immunoSEQ multiplex PCR; TCRdb stores in-frame clones only, minus some. The sample lists about 130,000 clones, around 92% occurring once. Sequenced: blood. The receptors were sampled from a woman between 50 and 59 years old in good health. Each CDR3 is given with its conserved first and last residue. D genes are given only for firm matches. Not all rows give a size; the values are once, few, many and, for expanded clones, a class.

j_gene	v_gene	d_gene	abundance	CDR3aa	CDR3nt
TRBJ1-1	TRBV6-6	.	.	CASSSTQGLEAFF	TGTGCCAGCAGTTCAACACAGGGTTTGGAAGCTTTCTTT
TRBJ2-3	TRBV4-1	.	.	CASSQDGGLSTDTQYF	TGCGCCAGCAGCCAAGATGGAGGGCTTAGCACAGATACGCAGTATTTT
TRBJ1-5	TRBV18	.	.	CASSPRQLPNQPQHF	TGTGCCAGCTCACCTAGACAGCTACCAAATCAGCCCCAGCATTTT
TRBJ1-5	TRBV28	.	.	CASGIWADNQPQHF	TGTGCCAGCGGAATATGGGCAGACAATCAGCCCCAGCATTTT
TRBJ2-7	TRBV29-1	.	.	CSVTGLPHEQYF	TGCAGCGTGACAGGTTTACCCCACGAGCAGTACTTC
TRBJ1-2	TRBV14	.	.	CASSQEGWRGYTF	TGTGCCAGCAGCCAAGAAGGTTGGAGAGGCTACACCTTC
TRBJ2-5	TRBV7-9	TRBD2	.	CASSTGGGGAAQYF	TGTGCCAGCAGCACAGGAGGCGGGGGGGCGGCCCAGTACTTC
TRBJ2-1	TRBV19	.	.	CASARGQKDNEQFF	TGTGCCAGTGCGAGAGGACAGAAGGACAATGAGCAGTTCTTC
TRBJ2-7	TRBV3-1/TRBV3-2	TRBD1	.	CASSKQGYEQYF	TGTGCCAGCAGCAAACAGGGGTACGAGCAGTACTTC
TRBJ2-3	TRBV6-5	.	.	CASRETGTDTQYF	TGTGCCAGCAGGGAGACCGGCACAGATACGCAGTATTTT
TRBJ1-2	TRBV12-5	.	.	CASGESGSFGGYTF	TGTGCTAGTGGAGAATCGGGGAGTTTCGGTGGCTACACCTTC
TRBJ1-5	TRBV10-1	.	.	CASSELGGSNQPQHF	TGCGCCAGCAGTGAGTTGGGTGGCAGCAATCAGCCCCAGCATTTT
TRBJ1-6	TRBV5-6	.	.	CASSEWSAPLHF	TGTGCCAGCAGCGAGTGGTCCGCACCCCTCCACTTT
TRBJ1-1	TRBV19	.	.	CASSPLRGRLSEAFF	TGTGCCAGTAGTCCCCTCCGGGGGCGCTTGTCTGAAGCTTTCTTT
TRBJ1-3	TRBV2	.	few	CASSSGVGNTIYF	TGTGCCAGCAGTTCCGGGGTGGGAAACACCATATATTTT
TRBJ2-7	TRBV5-1	TRBD2	.	CASSLGASGYEQYF	TGCGCCAGCAGCTTGGGTGCTAGCGGGTACGAGCAGTACTTC
TRBJ2-7	TRBV5-1	TRBD1	.	CASSGGQEYYEQYF	TGCGCCAGCAGCGGGGGACAGGAGTACTACGAGCAGTACTTC
TRBJ1-1	TRBV29-1	.	.	CSVDRDRQNTEAFF	TGCAGCGTGGACAGAGACAGACAGAACACTGAAGCTTTCTTT
TRBJ1-6	TRBV19	TRBD1	.	CASSIDHRDRGHNSPLHF	TGTGCCAGTAGTATAGATCATCGGGACAGGGGTCATAATTCACCCCTCCACTTT
TRBJ2-7	TRBV5-1	.	.	CASSLEPDLYEQYF	TGCGCCAGCAGCTTGGAACCCGACCTATACGAGCAGTACTTC
TRBJ2-3	TRBV11-2	.	.	CASTSSTDTQYF	TGTGCCAGCACCTCTTCCACAGATACGCAGTATTTT
TRBJ2-2	TRBV3-1/TRBV3-2	TRBD1	.	CASSQDGQGRAGELFF	TGTGCCAGCAGTCAAGACGGACAGGGAAGGGCCGGGGAGCTGTTTTTT
TRBJ1-4	TRBV5-1	.	.	CASSLGGLDEKLFF	TGCGCCAGCAGCTTGGGTGGGCTCGATGAAAAACTGTTTTTT
TRBJ2-1	TRBV19	.	.	CASSIDGANYNEQFF	TGTGCCAGTAGTATAGACGGGGCAAACTACAATGAGCAGTTCTTC
TRBJ1-3	TRBV30	.	.	CAWSSSGNTIYF	TGTGCCTGGAGTTCTTCTGGAAACACCATATATTTT
TRBJ1-1	TRBV28	.	.	CASSLMRVEAFF	TGTGCCAGCAGTTTAATGAGGGTTGAAGCTTTCTTT
TRBJ1-5	TRBV27	.	.	CASSLSRGNQPQHF	TGTGCCAGCAGTTTATCCAGGGGCAATCAGCCCCAGCATTTT
TRBJ1-2	TRBV9	.	.	CASSVGGQSSYGYTF	TGTGCCAGCAGCGTAGGCGGGCAGAGCTCTTATGGCTACACCTTC
TRBJ1-2	TRBV9	TRBD1	.	CASSVSEGASGYTF	TGTGCCAGCAGCGTATCTGAGGGGGCGAGTGGCTACACCTTC
TRBJ2-3	TRBV18	.	.	CASSLGTIGTDTQYF	TGTGCCAGCTCACTGGGGACGATTGGGACAGATACGCAGTATTTT
TRBJ2-1	TRBV28	.	.	CASSPLDSAYNEQFF	TGTGCCAGCAGCCCCTTGGACAGCGCCTACAATGAGCAGTTCTTC
TRBJ1-1	TRBV2	.	.	CASSGTARAFF	TGTGCCAGCAGTGGGACGGCGCGTGCTTTCTTT